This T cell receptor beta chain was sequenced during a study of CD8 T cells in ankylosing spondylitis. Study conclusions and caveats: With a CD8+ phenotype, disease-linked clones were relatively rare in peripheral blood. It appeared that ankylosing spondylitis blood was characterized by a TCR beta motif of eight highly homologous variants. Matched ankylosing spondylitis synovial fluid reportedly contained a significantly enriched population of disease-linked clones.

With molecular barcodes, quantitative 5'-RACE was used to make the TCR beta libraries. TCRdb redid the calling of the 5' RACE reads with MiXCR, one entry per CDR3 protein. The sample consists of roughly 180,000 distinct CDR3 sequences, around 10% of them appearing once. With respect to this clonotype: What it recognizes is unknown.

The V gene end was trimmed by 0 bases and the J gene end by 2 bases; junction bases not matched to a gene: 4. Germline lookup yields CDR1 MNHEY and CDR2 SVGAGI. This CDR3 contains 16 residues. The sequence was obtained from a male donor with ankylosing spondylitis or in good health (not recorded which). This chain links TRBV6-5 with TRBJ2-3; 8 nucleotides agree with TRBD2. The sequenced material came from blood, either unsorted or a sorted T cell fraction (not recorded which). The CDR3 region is CASSYSVAGFTDTQYF. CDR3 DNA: TGTGCCAGCAGTTACTCGGTAGCGGGATTCACAGATACGCAGTATTTT.